This T cell receptor (beta chain) was observed in a study of shared clonotypes between healthy human individuals. CDR3 length: 16 residues. Germline trimming cut 4 bases from V and 0 bases from J; bases unmatched to any gene: 7. Per germline, CDR1 LNHDA and CDR2 SQIVND (reference sequence). Genomic DNA belonging to each subset was distributed in equal measure over several immunoSEQ plates. This table comes from immunoSEQ multiplex PCR, and its TCRdb copy is limited to in-frame clones, with some not included. Of fewer than 550,000 clones in the sample, about 79% were seen once. What was sequenced was PBMCs. This chain joins TRBV19 and TRBJ2-3, with 7 bases aligning to TRBD1. The source of this sequence is a woman in her thirties or forties in good health. Some clones in this sample may be carry-over from other donors' samples. The CDR3 reads CASSTDRASSTDTQYF. CDR3 sequence (DNA): TGTGCCAGTAGTACTGACAGGGCCTCTAGCACAGATACGCAGTATTTT.